This T cell receptor (beta chain) stems from a study of response to subunit inactivated influenza vaccine. TCRdb re-analysed the RT-PCR reads in MiXCR, keeping a single row per CDR3 protein. The sample consists of approximately 500,000 distinct CDR3 sequences, under 30% of them appearing once. A note on this clonotype: An end of the junction does not agree with germline; a read error may underlie this.

The CDR3 loop spans 13 amino acids. CDR1 is DFQATT and CDR2 is SNEGSKA in the germline V gene (reference sequence). These same data were also listed under a study on T cells expressing NK-cell markers. From that study: TCR beta libraries carry UMIs added by 5'RACE template switching. Sorted T-cell subsets CD3+CD56+NKG2C+, CD3+CD56+NKG2C- and CD3+CD56-NKG2C+ were TCR beta-sequenced. HCMV seropositivity marked seven of the eight sequenced donors; one was seronegative. Among four donors, these clonotypes also ranked first in the CD3+CD56-NKG2C+ fraction. Expanded clones of NKG2C+ T cells had an unclear HCMV specificity.

V is TRBV20-1 and J is TRBJ1-5; the D is unclear. This TCR was sampled from a man in his fifties or sixties who received an inactivated influenza vaccine. Material: CD4+ T cells sorted from PBMCs, obtained 12 days after vaccination. CDR3 in amino acids: CSAIITSNQSQHF. The CDR3 DNA reads TGCAGTGCTATCATCACCAGCAATCAGTCCCAGCATTTT.